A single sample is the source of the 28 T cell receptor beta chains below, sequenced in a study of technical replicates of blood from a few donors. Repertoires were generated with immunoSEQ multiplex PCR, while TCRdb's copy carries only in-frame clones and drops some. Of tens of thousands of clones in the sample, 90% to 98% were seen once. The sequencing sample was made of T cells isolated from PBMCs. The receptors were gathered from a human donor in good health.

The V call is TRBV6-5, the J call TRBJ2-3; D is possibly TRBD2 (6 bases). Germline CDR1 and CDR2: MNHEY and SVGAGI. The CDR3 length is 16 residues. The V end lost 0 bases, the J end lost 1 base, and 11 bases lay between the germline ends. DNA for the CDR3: TGTGCCAGCAGTTACTCGAAACTAGCCGGCACAGATACGCAGTATTTT. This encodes CASSYSKLAGTDTQYF.

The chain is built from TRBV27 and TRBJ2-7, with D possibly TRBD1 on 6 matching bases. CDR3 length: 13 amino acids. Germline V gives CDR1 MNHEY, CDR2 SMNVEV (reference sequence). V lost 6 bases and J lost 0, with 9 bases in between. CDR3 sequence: CASSPDSSYEQYF. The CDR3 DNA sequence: TGTGCCAGCAGCCCGGACAGCTCCTACGAGCAGTACTTC.

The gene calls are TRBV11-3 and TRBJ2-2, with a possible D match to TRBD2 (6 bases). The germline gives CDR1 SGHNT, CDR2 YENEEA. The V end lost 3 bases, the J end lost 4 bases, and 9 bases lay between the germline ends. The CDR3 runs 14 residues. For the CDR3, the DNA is TGTGCCAGCAGCTTGCCCGGGGGCACCGGGGAGCTGTTTTTT. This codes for CASSLPGGTGELFF.

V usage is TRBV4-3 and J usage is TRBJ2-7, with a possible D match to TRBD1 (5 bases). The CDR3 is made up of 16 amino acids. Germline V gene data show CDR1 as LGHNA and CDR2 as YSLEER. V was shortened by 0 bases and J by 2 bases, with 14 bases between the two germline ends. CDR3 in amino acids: CASSQDLWGSTYEQYF. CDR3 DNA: TGCGCCAGCAGCCAAGATTTGTGGGGCTCTACCTACGAGCAGTACTTC.

The CDR3 here is CASTGLAGEQFF. The CDR3 bases are TGTGCCAGCACGGGACTAGCGGGAGAGCAGTTCTTC. The rearrangement links TRBV28 to TRBJ2-1, with 13 bases that match TRBD2. Looked up from germline, CDR1 is MDHEN and CDR2 is SYDVKM. J was trimmed by 10 bases and V by 7 bases; bases with no gene match: 1. This CDR3 is built from 12 residues.

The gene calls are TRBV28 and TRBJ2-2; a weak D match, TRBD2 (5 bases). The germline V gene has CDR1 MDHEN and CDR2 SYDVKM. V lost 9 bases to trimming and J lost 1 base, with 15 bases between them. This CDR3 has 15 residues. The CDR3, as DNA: TGTGCCAGTTACAGAGGGATCCTGAACACCGGGGAGCTGTTTTTT. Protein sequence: CASYRGILNTGELFF.

This CDR3 reads CSVRLAGTSNTGELFF. The DNA for the CDR3 is TGCAGCGTGAGACTAGCGGGGACTTCGAACACCGGGGAGCTGTTTTTT. The gene calls are TRBV29-1 and TRBJ2-2; 11 nucleotides align to TRBD2. Germline values: CDR1 SQVTM, CDR2 ANQGSEA. V shed 6 bases and J 0 bases; nucleotides not matched to a gene: 6. The CDR3 is 16 amino acids.

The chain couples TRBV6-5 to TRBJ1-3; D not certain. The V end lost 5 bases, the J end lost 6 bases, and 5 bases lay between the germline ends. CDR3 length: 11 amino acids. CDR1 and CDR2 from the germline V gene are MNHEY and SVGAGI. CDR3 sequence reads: CASSRENTIYF. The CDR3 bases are TGTGCCAGCAGTCGGGAAAACACCATATATTTT.

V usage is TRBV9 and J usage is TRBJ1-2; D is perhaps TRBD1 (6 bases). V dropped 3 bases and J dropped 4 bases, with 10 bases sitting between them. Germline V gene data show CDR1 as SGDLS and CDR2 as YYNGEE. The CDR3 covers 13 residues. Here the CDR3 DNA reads TGTGCCAGCAGCGCCTGGGACACCTATGGCTACACCTTC. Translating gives CASSAWDTYGYTF.

CDR3 bases: TGTGCCAGCAGGTTTACAGGGGTCCCCTCTGGGGCCAACGTCCTGACTTTC. Encoded protein: CASRFTGVPSGANVLTF. The chain recombines TRBV5-4 with TRBJ2-6, with 7 bases matching TRBD1. The CDR3 totals 17 residues. Trimming at V came to 5 bases and at J to 0 bases, leaving 8 bases not matched to a gene. The germline V gene encodes CDR1 SGHNT and CDR2 YYREEE (reference sequence).

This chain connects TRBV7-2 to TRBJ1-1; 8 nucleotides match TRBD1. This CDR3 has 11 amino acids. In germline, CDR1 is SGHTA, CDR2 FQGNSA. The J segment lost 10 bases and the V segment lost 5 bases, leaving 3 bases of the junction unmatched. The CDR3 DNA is TGTGCCAGCAGCCTGACAGGGGTAGCTTTCTTT. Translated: CASSLTGVAFF.

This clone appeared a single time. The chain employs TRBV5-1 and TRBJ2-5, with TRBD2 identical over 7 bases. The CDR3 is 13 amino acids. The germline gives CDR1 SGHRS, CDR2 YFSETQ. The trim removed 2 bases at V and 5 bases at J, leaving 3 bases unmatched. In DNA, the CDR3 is TGCGCCAGCAGCTTTGGACTAGTCGAGACCCAGTACTTC. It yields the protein CASSFGLVETQYF. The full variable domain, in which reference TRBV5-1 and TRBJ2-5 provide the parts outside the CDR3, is KAGVTQTPRYLIKTRGQQVTLSCSPISGHRSVSWYQQTPGQGLQFLFEYFSETQRNKGNFPGRFSGRQFSNSRSEMNVSTLELGDSALYLCASSFGLVETQYFGPGTRLLVL.

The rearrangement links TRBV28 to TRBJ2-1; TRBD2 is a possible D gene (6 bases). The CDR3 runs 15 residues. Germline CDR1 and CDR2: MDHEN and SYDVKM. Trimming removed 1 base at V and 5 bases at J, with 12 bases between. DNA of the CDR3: TGTGCCAGCAGTTTATTTAGCGGCTACAACAATGAGCAGTTCTTC. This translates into CASSLFSGYNNEQFF.

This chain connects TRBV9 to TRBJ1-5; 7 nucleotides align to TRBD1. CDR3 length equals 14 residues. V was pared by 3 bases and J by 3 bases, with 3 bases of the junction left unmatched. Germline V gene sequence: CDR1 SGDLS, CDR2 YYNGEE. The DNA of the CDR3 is TGTGCCAGCAGCGAGGGGACAGTCAATCAGCCCCAGCATTTT. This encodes CASSEGTVNQPQHF.

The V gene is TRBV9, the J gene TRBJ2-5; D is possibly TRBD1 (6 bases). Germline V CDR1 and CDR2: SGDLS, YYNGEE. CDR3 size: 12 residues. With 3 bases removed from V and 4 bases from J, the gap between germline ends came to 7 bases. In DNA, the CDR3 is TGTGCCAGCAGCGGCAGGGGAGAGACCCAGTACTTC. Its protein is CASSGRGETQYF. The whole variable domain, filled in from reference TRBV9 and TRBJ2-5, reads DSGVTQTPKHLITATGQRVTLRCSPRSGDLSVYWYQQSLDQGLQFLIQYYNGEERAKGNILERFSAQQFPDLHSELNLSSLELGDSALYFCASSGRGETQYFGPGTRLLVL.

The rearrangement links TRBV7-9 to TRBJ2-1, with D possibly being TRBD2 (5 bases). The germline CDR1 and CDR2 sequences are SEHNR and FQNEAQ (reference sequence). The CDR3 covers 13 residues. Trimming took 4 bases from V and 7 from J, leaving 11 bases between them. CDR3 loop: CASSSSLANEQFF. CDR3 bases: TGTGCCAGCAGCTCGTCCTTAGCGAATGAGCAGTTCTTC.

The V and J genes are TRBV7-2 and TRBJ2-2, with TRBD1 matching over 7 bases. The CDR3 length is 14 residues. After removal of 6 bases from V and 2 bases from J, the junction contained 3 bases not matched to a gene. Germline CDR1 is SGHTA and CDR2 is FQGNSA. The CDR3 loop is CASSWDSNTGELFF. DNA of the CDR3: TGTGCCAGCAGTTGGGACAGCAACACCGGGGAGCTGTTTTTT.

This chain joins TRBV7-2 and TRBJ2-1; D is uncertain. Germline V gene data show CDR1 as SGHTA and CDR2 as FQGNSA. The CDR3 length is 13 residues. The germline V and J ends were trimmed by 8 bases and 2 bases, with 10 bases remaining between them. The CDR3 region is CASVYIPYNEQFF. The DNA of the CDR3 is TGTGCCAGCGTTTACATACCCTACAATGAGCAGTTCTTC.

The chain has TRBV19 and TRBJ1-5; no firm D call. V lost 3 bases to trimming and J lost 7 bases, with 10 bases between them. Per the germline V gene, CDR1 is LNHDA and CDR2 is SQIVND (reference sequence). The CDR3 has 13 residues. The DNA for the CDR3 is TGTGCCAGTAGTATCGGAACAGTGCAGCCCCAGCATTTT. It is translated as CASSIGTVQPQHF.

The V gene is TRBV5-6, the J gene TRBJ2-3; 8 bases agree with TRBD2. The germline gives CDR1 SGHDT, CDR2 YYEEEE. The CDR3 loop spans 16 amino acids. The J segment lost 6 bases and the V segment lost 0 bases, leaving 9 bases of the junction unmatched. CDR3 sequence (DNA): TGTGCCAGCAGCTTGGAGATTGGCCTAGCGGGCGATACGCAGTATTTT. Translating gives CASSLEIGLAGDTQYF.

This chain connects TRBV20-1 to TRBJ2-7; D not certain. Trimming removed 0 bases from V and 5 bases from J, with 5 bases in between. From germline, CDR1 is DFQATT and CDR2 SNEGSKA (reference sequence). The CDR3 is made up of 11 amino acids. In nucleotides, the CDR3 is TGCAGTGCTAGAGATATAGACGAGCAGTACTTC. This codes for CSARDIDEQYF.

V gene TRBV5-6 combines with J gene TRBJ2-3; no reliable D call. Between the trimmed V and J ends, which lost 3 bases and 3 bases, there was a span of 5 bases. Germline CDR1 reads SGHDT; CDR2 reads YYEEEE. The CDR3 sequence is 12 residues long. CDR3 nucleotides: TGTGCCAGCAGCTACTCGACAGATACGCAGTATTTT. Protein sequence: CASSYSTDTQYF.

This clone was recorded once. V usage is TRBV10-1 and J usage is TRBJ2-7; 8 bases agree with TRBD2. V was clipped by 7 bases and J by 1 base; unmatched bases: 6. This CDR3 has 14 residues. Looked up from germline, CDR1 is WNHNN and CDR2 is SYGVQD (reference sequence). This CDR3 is CASISGMGSYEQYF. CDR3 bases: TGCGCCAGCATTAGCGGGATGGGGTCCTACGAGCAGTACTTC.

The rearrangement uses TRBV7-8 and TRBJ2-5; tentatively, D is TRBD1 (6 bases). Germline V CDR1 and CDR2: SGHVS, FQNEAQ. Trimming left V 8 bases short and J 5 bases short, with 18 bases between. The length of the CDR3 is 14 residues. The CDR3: CASGPGLGGETQYF. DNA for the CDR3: TGTGCCAGCGGGCCGGGCCTAGGGGGTGAGACCCAGTACTTC.

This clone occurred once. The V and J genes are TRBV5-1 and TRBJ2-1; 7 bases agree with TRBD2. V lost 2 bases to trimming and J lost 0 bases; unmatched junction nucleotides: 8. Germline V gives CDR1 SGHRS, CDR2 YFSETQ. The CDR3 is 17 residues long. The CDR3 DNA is TGCGCCAGCAGCTTCGGTTACAGCGGGAACTCCTACAATGAGCAGTTCTTC. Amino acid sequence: CASSFGYSGNSYNEQFF.

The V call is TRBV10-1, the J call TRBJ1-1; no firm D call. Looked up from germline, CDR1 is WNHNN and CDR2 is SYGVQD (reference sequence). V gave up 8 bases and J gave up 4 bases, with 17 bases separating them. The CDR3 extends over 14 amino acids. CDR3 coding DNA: TGCGCCAGCTTATGGGCCGGCTCCGGCACTGAAGCTTTCTTT. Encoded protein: CASLWAGSGTEAFF.

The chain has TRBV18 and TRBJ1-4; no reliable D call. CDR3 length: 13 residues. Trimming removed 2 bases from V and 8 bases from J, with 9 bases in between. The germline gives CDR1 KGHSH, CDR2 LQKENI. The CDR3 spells CASSPGGREKLFF. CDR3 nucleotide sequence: TGTGCCAGCTCACCAGGTGGCAGAGAAAAACTGTTTTTT.

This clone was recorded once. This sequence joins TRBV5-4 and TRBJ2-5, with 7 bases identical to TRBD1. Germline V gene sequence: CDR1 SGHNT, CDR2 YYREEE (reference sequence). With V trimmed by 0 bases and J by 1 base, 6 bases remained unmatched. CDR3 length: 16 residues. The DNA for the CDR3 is TGTGCCAGCAGCTTGGACGTAAGGGGGCCCCAAGAGACCCAGTACTTC. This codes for CASSLDVRGPQETQYF. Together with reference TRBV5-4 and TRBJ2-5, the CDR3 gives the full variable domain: ETGVTQSPTHLIKTRGQQVTLRCSSQSGHNTVSWYQQALGQGPQFIFQYYREEENGRGNFPPRFSGLQFPNYSSELNVNALELDDSALYLCASSLDVRGPQETQYFGPGTRLLVL.